This T cell receptor (beta chain) was identified during a study of blood T cell repertoires in COVID-19. Germline V gene lookup returns CDR1 SGDLS and CDR2 YYNGEE. Losses at the gene ends were 4 bases for V and 4 bases for J; bases not matched to a gene: 7. CDR3 length: 16 amino acids. This table comes from immunoSEQ multiplex PCR, and its TCRdb copy is limited to in-frame clones, with some not included. The table lists fewer than 200,000 clones, 70% to 90% of them singletons. The J gene is TRBJ2-5, the V gene TRBV9; 13 positions agree with TRBD2. Sequenced sample: peripheral blood. This receptor was taken from a man between 50 and 59 years old who had recovered from COVID-19. The chain's CDR3 is CASSPSTSGGLETQYF. As DNA, the CDR3 is TGTGCCAGCAGCCCTTCGACTAGCGGGGGGTTAGAGACCCAGTACTTC.